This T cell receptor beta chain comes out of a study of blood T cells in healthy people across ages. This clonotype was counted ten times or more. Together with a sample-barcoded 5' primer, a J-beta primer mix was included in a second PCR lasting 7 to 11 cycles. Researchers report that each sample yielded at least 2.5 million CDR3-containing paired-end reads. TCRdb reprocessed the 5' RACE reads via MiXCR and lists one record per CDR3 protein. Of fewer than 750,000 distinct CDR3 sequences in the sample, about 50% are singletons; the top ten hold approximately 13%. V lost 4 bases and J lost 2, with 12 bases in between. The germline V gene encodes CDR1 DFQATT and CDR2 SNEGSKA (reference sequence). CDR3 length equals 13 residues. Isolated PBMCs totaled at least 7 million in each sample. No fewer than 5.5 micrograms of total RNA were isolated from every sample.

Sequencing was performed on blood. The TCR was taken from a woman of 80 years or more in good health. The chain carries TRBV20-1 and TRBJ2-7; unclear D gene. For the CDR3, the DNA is TGCAGTGCTATGTCCAGGCAAACCTACGAGCAGTACTTC. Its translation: CSAMSRQTYEQYF.